The TCR beta chain described here comes from a study of T cell responses to AZD1222 COVID-19 vaccine. General study points: Per reports, nearly half of all spike-specific TCRs target regions that are unmutated in variants. Repertoires were collected only later (after the peak T cell response had occurred). Baseline testing showed seropositivity in only a handful of AZD1222 recipients. Spike-wide coverage was observed for vaccine-associated CD4 TCRs, with dominant responses at 160-218 and 743-854.

On this clone: What it binds is unknown.

CDR3 length equals 14 residues. Germline V lookup: CDR1 MNHEY, CDR2 SMNVEV (reference sequence). The V gene lost 8 bases and the J gene lost 5 bases, with 18 bases spanning the gap. TCRdb's table, derived via immunoSEQ multiplex PCR, lists solely in-frame clones and lacks some. The data show around 70,000 clones, 80% to 90% seen once. Sequenced here: peripheral blood, sampled on day 0 of AZD1222 vaccination. The gene calls are TRBV27 and TRBJ2-5; perhaps TRBD1 as D (5 bases). The clonotype was recovered from an adult in good health. CDR3 sequence (DNA): TGTGCCAGCTCAGACAGCTCGGGTCGGGAGACCCAGTACTTC. This sequence encodes CASSDSSGRETQYF.